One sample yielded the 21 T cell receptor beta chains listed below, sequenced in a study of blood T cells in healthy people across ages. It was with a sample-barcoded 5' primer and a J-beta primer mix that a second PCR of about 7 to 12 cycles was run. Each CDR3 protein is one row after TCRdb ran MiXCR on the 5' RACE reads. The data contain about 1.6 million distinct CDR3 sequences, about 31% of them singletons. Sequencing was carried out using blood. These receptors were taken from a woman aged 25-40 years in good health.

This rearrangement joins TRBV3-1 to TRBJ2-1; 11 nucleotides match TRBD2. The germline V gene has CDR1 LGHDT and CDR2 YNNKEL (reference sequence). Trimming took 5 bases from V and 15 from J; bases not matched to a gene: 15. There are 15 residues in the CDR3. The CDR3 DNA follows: TGTGCCAGCAGCGTAACATTTGGTAGCGGGAGGGAAAGGTTCTTC. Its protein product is CASSVTFGSGRERFF.

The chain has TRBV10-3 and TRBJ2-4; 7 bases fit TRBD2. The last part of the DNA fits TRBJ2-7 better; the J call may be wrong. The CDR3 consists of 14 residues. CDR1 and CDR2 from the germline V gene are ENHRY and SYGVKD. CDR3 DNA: TGTGCCATCCAGGTTAACGGGAGGCCCTACGAGCAGTACTTC. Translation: CAIQVNGRPYEQYF.

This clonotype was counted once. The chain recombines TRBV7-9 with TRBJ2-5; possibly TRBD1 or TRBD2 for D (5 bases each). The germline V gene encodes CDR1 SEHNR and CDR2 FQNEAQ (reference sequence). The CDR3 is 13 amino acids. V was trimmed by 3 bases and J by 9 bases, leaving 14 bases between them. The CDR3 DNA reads TGTGCCAGCAGCTTGTCTCCAGGGCGGGCCCAGTACTTC. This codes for CASSLSPGRAQYF.

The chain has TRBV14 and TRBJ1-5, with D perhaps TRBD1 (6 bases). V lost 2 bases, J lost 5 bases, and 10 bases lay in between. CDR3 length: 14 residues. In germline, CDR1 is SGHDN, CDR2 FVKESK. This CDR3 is CASSQSGAYQPQHF. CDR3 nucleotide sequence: TGTGCCAGCAGCCAATCAGGGGCCTATCAGCCCCAGCATTTT. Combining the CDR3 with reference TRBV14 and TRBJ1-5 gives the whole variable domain EAGVTQFPSHSVIEKGQTVTLRCDPISGHDNLYWYRRVMGKEIKFLLHFVKESKQDESGMPNNRFLAERTGGTYSTLKVQPAELEDSGVYFCASSQSGAYQPQHFGDGTRLSIL.

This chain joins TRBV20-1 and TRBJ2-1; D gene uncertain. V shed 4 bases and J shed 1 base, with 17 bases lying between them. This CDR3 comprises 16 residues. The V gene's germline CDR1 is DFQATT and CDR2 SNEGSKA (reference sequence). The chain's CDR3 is CSATSVSGDSYNEQFF. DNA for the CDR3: TGCAGTGCTACCTCCGTTAGTGGGGATTCCTACAATGAGCAGTTCTTC.

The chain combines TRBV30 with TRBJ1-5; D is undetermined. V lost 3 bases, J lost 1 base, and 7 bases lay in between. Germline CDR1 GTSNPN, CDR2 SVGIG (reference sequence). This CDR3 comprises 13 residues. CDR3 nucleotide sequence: TGTGCCTGGAGCGTAGACAGCAATCAGCCCCAGCATTTT. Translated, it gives CAWSVDSNQPQHF.

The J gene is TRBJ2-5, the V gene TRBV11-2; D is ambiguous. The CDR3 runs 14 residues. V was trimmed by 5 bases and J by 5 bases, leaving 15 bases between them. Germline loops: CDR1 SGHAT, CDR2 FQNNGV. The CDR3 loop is CASSAQTLSETQYF. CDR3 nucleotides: TGTGCCAGCAGCGCCCAGACCCTTAGCGAGACCCAGTACTTC.

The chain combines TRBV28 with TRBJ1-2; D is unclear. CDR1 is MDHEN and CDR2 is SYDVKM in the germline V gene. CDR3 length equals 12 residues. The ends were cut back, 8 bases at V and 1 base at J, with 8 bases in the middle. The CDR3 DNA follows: TGTGCCAGCCTACAGATTAACTATGGCTACACCTTC. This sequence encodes CASLQINYGYTF.

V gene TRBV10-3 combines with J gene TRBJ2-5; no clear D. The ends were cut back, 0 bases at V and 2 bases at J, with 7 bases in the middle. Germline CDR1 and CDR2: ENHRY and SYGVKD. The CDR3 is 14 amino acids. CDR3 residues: CAISESVGQETQYF. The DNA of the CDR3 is TGTGCCATCAGTGAGTCGGTGGGACAAGAGACCCAGTACTTC.

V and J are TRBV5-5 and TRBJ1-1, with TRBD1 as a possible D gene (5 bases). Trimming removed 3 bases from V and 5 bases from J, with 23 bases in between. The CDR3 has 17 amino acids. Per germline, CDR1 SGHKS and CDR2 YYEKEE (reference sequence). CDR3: CASSSFAGKGWGTEAFF. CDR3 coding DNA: TGTGCCAGCAGCTCATTCGCGGGGAAAGGGTGGGGGACTGAAGCTTTCTTT.

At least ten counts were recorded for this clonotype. CDR3 loop: CASSFSGGAGYEQYF. In nucleotides, the CDR3 is TGCGCCAGCAGCTTCTCAGGGGGGGCTGGCTACGAGCAGTACTTC. The rearrangement uses TRBV5-1 and TRBJ2-7, with D perhaps matching TRBD1 or TRBD2 (7 bases each). Germline CDR1 is SGHRS and CDR2 is YFSETQ. The CDR3 runs 15 residues. Trimming left V 2 bases short and J 3 bases short, with 15 bases between.

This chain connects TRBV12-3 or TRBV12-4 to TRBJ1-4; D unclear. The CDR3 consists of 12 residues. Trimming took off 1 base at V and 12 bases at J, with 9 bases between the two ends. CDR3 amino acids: CASSLGGLELFF. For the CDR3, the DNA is TGTGCCAGCAGTTTAGGGGGTTTGGAACTGTTTTTT.

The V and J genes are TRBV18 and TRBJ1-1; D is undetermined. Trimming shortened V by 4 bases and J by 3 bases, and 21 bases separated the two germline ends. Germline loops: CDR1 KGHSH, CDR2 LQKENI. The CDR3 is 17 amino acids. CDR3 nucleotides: TGTGCCAGCTCACTGGGAAAGAGAGGCCGGAGGGACACTGAAGCTTTCTTT. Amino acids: CASSLGKRGRRDTEAFF.

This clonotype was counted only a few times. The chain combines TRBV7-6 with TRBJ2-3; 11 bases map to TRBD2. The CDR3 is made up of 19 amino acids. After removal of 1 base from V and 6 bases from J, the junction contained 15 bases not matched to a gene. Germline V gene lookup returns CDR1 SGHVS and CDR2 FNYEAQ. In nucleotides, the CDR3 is TGTGCCAGCAGCTTAGTGGCTAGCGGGGGGCTCCTACCTTCGGATACGCAGTATTTT. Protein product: CASSLVASGGLLPSDTQYF.

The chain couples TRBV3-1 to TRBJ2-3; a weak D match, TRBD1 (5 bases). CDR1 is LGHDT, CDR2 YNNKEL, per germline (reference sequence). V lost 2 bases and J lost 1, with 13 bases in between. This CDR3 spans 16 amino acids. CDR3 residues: CASSQWWGDGTDTQYF. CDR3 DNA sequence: TGTGCCAGCAGCCAATGGTGGGGCGACGGCACAGATACGCAGTATTTT.

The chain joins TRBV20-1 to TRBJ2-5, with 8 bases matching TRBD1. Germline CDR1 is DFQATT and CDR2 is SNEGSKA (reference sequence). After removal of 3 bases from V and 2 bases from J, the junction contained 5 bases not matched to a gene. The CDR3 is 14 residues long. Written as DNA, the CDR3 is TGCAGTGCTAGTCGCGACAGGGGACAAGAGACCCAGTACTTC. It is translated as CSASRDRGQETQYF.

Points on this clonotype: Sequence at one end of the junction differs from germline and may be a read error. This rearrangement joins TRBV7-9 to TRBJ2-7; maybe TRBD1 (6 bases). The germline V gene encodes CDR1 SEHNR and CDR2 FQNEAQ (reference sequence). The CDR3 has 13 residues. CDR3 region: CASSFQGSYERYF. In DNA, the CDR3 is TGTGCCAGCAGCTTTCAGGGGTCCTACGAGCGGTACTTC.

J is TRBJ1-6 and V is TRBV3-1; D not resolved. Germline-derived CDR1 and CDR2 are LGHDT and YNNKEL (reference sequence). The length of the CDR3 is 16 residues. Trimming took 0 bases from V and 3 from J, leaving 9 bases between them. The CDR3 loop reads CASSQEGRNYNSPLHF. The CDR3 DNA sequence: TGTGCCAGCAGCCAAGAAGGAAGAAACTATAATTCACCCCTCCACTTT.

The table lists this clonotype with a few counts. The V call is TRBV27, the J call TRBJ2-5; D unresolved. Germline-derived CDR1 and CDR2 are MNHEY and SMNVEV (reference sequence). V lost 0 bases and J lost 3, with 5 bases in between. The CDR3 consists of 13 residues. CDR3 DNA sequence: TGTGCCAGCAGTTTATCGATGGAAGAGACCCAGTACTTC. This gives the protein CASSLSMEETQYF.

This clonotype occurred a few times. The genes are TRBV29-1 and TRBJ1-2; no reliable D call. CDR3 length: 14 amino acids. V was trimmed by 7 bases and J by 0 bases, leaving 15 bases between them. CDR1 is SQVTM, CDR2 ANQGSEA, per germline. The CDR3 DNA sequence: TGCAGCGCCCTACTGAGAGGGACTAACTATGGCTACACCTTC. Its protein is CSALLRGTNYGYTF.

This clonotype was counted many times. CDR3 nucleotide sequence: TGTGCCACCCGCGGGGGGGATAGCTACGAGCAGTACTTC. It is translated as CATRGGDSYEQYF. The chain links TRBV15 to TRBJ2-7, with 9 bases aligning to TRBD2. The trim removed 8 bases at V and 3 bases at J, leaving 5 bases unmatched. Looked up from germline, CDR1 is LNHNV and CDR2 is YYDKDF (reference sequence). This CDR3 is built from 13 residues.